Shown below are 27 T cell receptor beta chains from a single sample sequenced in a study of cytomegalovirus exposure and HLA in healthy donors (dated 2017 in TCRdb). Preparation of the library involved the immunoSEQ multiplex PCR assay. For the multiplex PCR, a mixture combining 60 forward primers for TCR Vbeta segments and 13 reverse primers for TCR Jbeta segments was used. In TCRdb, the immuneACCESS table is reduced to in-frame sequences with V and J assigned. These tables do not hold every clone; where another copy was compared, an unresolved V gene accounts for under half, and the others remain unexplained. This sample has roughly 150,000 clones in its table, and around 80% of those were observed once. 4% to 4.5% of the sample rests with the top ten. Sample: PBMCs. These receptors all stem from a middle-aged woman in good health and CMV-seropositive.

The chain employs TRBV30 and TRBJ2-7; D may be TRBD2 (5 bases). Trimming took off 3 bases at V and 2 bases at J, with 17 bases between the two ends. The CDR3 runs to 15 residues. Germline V gene sequence: CDR1 GTSNPN, CDR2 SVGIG (reference sequence). The CDR3 reads CAWRTMAGWTYEQYF. The CDR3 nucleotides read TGTGCCTGGAGGACTATGGCAGGTTGGACCTACGAGCAGTACTTC.

The chain has TRBV4-2 and TRBJ1-2; no firm D call. The CDR3 has 13 amino acids. Germline V CDR1 and CDR2: LGHNA, YNFKEQ. Trimming took off 4 bases at V and 6 bases at J, with 12 bases between the two ends. Here the CDR3 reads CASSPSPRDGYTF. The CDR3, as DNA: TGTGCCAGCAGCCCTTCCCCCCGGGATGGCTACACCTTC.

The chain couples TRBV7-9 to TRBJ2-3; perhaps TRBD2 as D (5 bases). The V gene's germline CDR1 is SEHNR and CDR2 FQNEAQ (reference sequence). The length of the CDR3 is 15 residues. V lost 4 bases and J lost 3, with 14 bases in between. The CDR3 nucleotides are TGTGCCAGCAGCTGGGTGCGGGCCGGGACAGATACGCAGTATTTT. Translated, it gives CASSWVRAGTDTQYF.

The rearrangement joins TRBV11-3 to TRBJ2-3, with 10 nucleotides matching TRBD2. Per germline, CDR1 SGHNT and CDR2 YENEEA. The CDR3 contains 14 residues. Germline trimming cut 5 bases from V and 6 bases from J; bases unmatched to any gene: 5. DNA of the CDR3: TGTGCCAGCAGCCGTAGCGGGAGGCAGGATACGCAGTATTTT. It encodes CASSRSGRQDTQYF.

V usage is TRBV5-6 and J usage is TRBJ2-7; 10 nucleotides line up with TRBD1. CDR3 length: 12 residues. From germline, CDR1 is SGHDT and CDR2 YYEEEE. The J segment lost 4 bases and the V segment lost 9 bases, leaving 4 bases of the junction unmatched. CDR3 nucleotides: TGTGCCACCATGGGACAGGGGTACGAGCAGTACTTC. It yields the protein CATMGQGYEQYF. The whole variable domain, remainder taken from reference TRBV5-6 and TRBJ2-7, is DAGVTQSPTHLIKTRGQQVTLRCSPKSGHDTVSWYQQALGQGPQFIFQYYEEEERQRGNFPDRFSGHQFPNYSSELNVNALLLGDSALYLCATMGQGYEQYFGPGTRLTVT.

This sequence joins TRBV27 and TRBJ1-1; 7 bases fit TRBD1. J lost 0 bases, V lost 4 bases, and 8 bases had no gene match. The CDR3 extends over 16 amino acids. Germline CDR1 and CDR2: MNHEY and SMNVEV (reference sequence). The CDR3 spells CASSSQGVGMNTEAFF. The DNA for the CDR3 is TGTGCCAGCAGTTCCCAGGGGGTGGGTATGAACACTGAAGCTTTCTTT.

V and J are TRBV4-2 and TRBJ2-7; 8 bases match TRBD1. Germline assignment: CDR1 LGHNA and CDR2 YNFKEQ. The CDR3 length is 17 residues. V shed 0 bases, J shed 5 bases, and the junction held 12 bases outside the gene matches. CDR3: CASSQDIAKQGGNEQYF. In nucleotides, the CDR3 is TGTGCCAGCAGCCAAGATATTGCGAAACAGGGGGGTAACGAGCAGTACTTC.

The chain joins TRBV11-2 to TRBJ1-6, with D unclear. The CDR3 length is 13 residues. Germline lookup yields CDR1 SGHAT and CDR2 FQNNGV. V was shortened by 6 bases and J by 9 bases, with 12 bases between the two germline ends. The CDR3 bases are TGTGCCAGCAGACCTGGCCCGGGTTCACCCCTCCACTTT. Its protein product is CASRPGPGSPLHF.

The rearrangement uses TRBV19 and TRBJ2-7; 9 positions agree with TRBD1. There are 14 residues in the CDR3. J lost 4 bases, V lost 5 bases, and 6 bases had no gene match. The V gene's germline CDR1 is LNHDA and CDR2 SQIVND (reference sequence). As DNA, the CDR3 is TGTGCCAGTAGTGCAGGGACAGGGAAATACGAGCAGTACTTC. Encoded protein: CASSAGTGKYEQYF.

This chain connects TRBV28 to TRBJ1-3, with D perhaps matching TRBD1 (6 bases). The CDR3 consists of 13 residues. V lost 10 bases and J 2 bases, leaving 12 bases between the germline ends. In germline, CDR1 is MDHEN, CDR2 SYDVKM. The CDR3 DNA follows: TGTGCCACAGGGGAGTATCCTGGAAACACCATATATTTT. Translation: CATGEYPGNTIYF.

CDR3 sequence: CSVFWTSGSLSDTQYF. CDR3 sequence (DNA): TGCAGCGTTTTTTGGACTAGCGGGAGTCTATCAGATACGCAGTATTTT. This sequence joins TRBV29-1 and TRBJ2-3, with 13 bases matching TRBD2. Germline V lookup: CDR1 SQVTM, CDR2 ANQGSEA. This CDR3 region has 16 residues. Trimming cost V 5 bases and J 4 bases; bases outside gene matches: 9.

The rearrangement joins TRBV6-1 to TRBJ1-5; D is undetermined. In germline, CDR1 is MNHNS, CDR2 SASEGT. Trimming left V 2 bases short and J 0 bases short, with 11 bases between. The CDR3 is made up of 16 amino acids. DNA of the CDR3: TGTGCCAGCAGTGAATTAACGGACTATAGCAATCAGCCCCAGCATTTT. Encoded protein: CASSELTDYSNQPQHF.

The chain joins TRBV29-1 to TRBJ2-5; TRBD1 is a possible D gene (5 bases). The J call may not be correct, given that the DNA end is closer to TRBJ2-7. Germline values: CDR1 SQVTM, CDR2 ANQGSEA. The CDR3 consists of 13 residues. The CDR3 DNA is TGCAGCGCGTATACTCCCTGGGGCAACGAGCAGTACTTC. Translating it yields CSAYTPWGNEQYF.

This clone has more than one count but fewer than ten. The rearrangement uses TRBV5-1 and TRBJ1-1; 7 bases align to TRBD1. The CDR3 totals 16 residues. V was pared by 5 bases and J by 2 bases, with 12 bases of the junction left unmatched. The V gene's germline CDR1 is SGHRS and CDR2 YFSETQ. This CDR3 reads CASSFETGSGNTEAFF. Here the CDR3 DNA reads TGCGCCAGCAGTTTTGAGACAGGGTCAGGAAACACTGAAGCTTTCTTT.

This clone has only a few counts. V is TRBV6-1 and J is TRBJ2-7; 8 bases match TRBD1. The CDR3 totals 13 residues. The J segment lost 4 bases and the V segment lost 7 bases, leaving 6 bases of the junction unmatched. The germline CDR1 and CDR2 sequences are MNHNS and SASEGT. For the CDR3, the DNA is TGTGCCAGCACACCGGGACAGGATTACGAGCAGTACTTC. This encodes CASTPGQDYEQYF.

The chain joins TRBV27 to TRBJ1-6; tentative D call: TRBD1 (5 bases). The V end was cut by 1 base, the J end by 7 bases, with 8 bases between. The CDR3 runs 14 residues. CDR1 MNHEY and CDR2 SMNVEV come from the germline V gene (reference sequence). The CDR3 spells CASSLYGGNSPLHF. CDR3 bases: TGTGCCAGCAGTTTATATGGGGGGAATTCACCCCTCCACTTT.

This sequence joins TRBV19 and TRBJ2-5, with unresolved D. CDR1 and CDR2 (germline): LNHDA, SQIVND (reference sequence). The CDR3 loop spans 15 amino acids. V dropped 5 bases and J dropped 3 bases, with 16 bases sitting between them. The CDR3 bases are TGTGCCAGTAGTTCCCCCGGCGGCGGAAAAGAGACCCAGTACTTC. Protein product: CASSSPGGGKETQYF. Complete variable domain (other parts from reference TRBV19 and TRBJ2-5): DGGITQSPKYLFRKEGQNVTLSCEQNLNHDAMYWYRQDPGQGLRLIYYSQIVNDFQKGDIAEGYSVSREKKESFPLTVTSAQKNPTAFYLCASSSPGGGKETQYFGPGTRLLVL.

J is TRBJ2-5 and V is TRBV25-1, with 9 bases identical to TRBD2. CDR3 size: 15 residues. Germline loops: CDR1 MGHDK, CDR2 SYGVNS. V lost 2 bases, J lost 5 bases, and 6 bases stayed unmatched. CDR3 DNA: TGTGCCAGCAGTGAAATGGCGGGAGGGTGGGAGACCCAGTACTTC. This codes for CASSEMAGGWETQYF.

The chain uses TRBV5-5 and TRBJ2-5; D not resolved. Trimming removed 4 bases from V and 0 bases from J, with 10 bases in between. Per germline, CDR1 SGHKS and CDR2 YYEKEE (reference sequence). This CDR3 is built from 14 residues. The CDR3 sequence is CASSTRLYQETQYF. CDR3 bases: TGTGCCAGCAGCACGCGGTTGTACCAAGAGACCCAGTACTTC.

This chain uses TRBV19 with TRBJ2-1, with D perhaps TRBD1 (6 bases). The CDR3 spans 15 residues. Looked up from germline, CDR1 is LNHDA and CDR2 is SQIVND (reference sequence). V was clipped by 2 bases and J by 4 bases, with 12 bases between them. The CDR3 DNA follows: TGTGCCAGTAGTATATTGACGGGACAATACAATGAGCAGTTCTTC. Translation: CASSILTGQYNEQFF.

This rearrangement joins TRBV7-9 to TRBJ2-7, with 12 bases aligning to TRBD2. This CDR3 comprises 15 residues. The V gene end was trimmed by 5 bases and the J gene end by 5 bases; junction bases not matched to a gene: 7. Germline V lookup: CDR1 SEHNR, CDR2 FQNEAQ (reference sequence). The DNA of the CDR3 is TGTGCCAGCAGCCCGACTAGCGGGAGAGCAAACGAGCAGTACTTC. Protein: CASSPTSGRANEQYF.

V and J are TRBV5-1 and TRBJ2-3; 7 bases fit TRBD1. CDR3 length: 16 residues. V lost 0 bases and J lost 0; bases outside the gene matches: 4. Germline CDR1 reads SGHRS; CDR2 reads YFSETQ. CDR3 amino acids: CASSLDTGVSTDTQYF. The CDR3 DNA reads as TGCGCCAGCAGCTTGGATACAGGGGTGAGCACAGATACGCAGTATTTT.

This chain joins TRBV30 and TRBJ1-6; D is undetermined. CDR1 is GTSNPN, CDR2 SVGIG, per germline (reference sequence). This CDR3 comprises 14 residues. V was cut by 5 bases and J by 0 bases, with 8 bases left in between. CDR3 sequence (DNA): TGTGCCTGGGAAATTAGCTCCTATAATTCACCCCTCCACTTT. Its translation is CAWEISSYNSPLHF.

The chain uses TRBV9 and TRBJ2-5; 9 positions match TRBD1. J was trimmed by 2 bases and V by 0 bases; bases with no gene match: 8. The CDR3 sequence is 17 residues long. Germline CDR1 reads SGDLS; CDR2 reads YYNGEE. Here the CDR3 DNA reads TGTGCCAGCAGCGTAGGGGGACAGGGAGGACGACAAGAGACCCAGTACTTC. The encoded protein is CASSVGGQGGRQETQYF.

The chain couples TRBV15 to TRBJ1-5, with 7 nucleotides matching TRBD1. The length of the CDR3 is 14 residues. V lost 5 bases and J lost 4; bases outside the gene matches: 5. Per the germline V gene, CDR1 is LNHNV and CDR2 is YYDKDF (reference sequence). The CDR3 sequence is CATSEGGQNQPQHF. DNA of the CDR3: TGTGCCACCAGCGAGGGGGGACAGAATCAGCCCCAGCATTTT.

The V call is TRBV30, the J call TRBJ1-1; TRBD1 aligns across 7 bases. Germline-derived CDR1 and CDR2 are GTSNPN and SVGIG (reference sequence). The CDR3 runs 13 residues. Germline trimming cut 4 bases from V and 4 bases from J; bases unmatched to any gene: 6. CDR3 sequence (DNA): TGTGCCTGGACTCGACAGGGTTCCACTGAAGCTTTCTTT. It translates to CAWTRQGSTEAFF.

This clone was counted a few times. The V call is TRBV5-4, the J call TRBJ1-1; D is perhaps TRBD1 (6 bases). This CDR3 contains 15 residues. Germline loops: CDR1 SGHNT, CDR2 YYREEE (reference sequence). Trimming pared 1 base from V and 0 bases from J, leaving 10 bases between. In nucleotides, the CDR3 is TGTGCCAGCAGCTTGCAACAGGGACTGAACACTGAAGCTTTCTTT. It translates to CASSLQQGLNTEAFF.